This TCR beta chain came from a study of blood T cell repertoires in COVID-19. The CDR3 has 15 residues. CDR1 and CDR2 from the germline V gene are MDHEN and SYDVKM. V shed 5 bases, J shed 4 bases, and the junction held 10 bases outside the gene matches. Per the study methods: Researchers report that nucleated cell counts were estimated from reference gene primer amplification. The protocol was immunoSEQ multiplex PCR, while the TCRdb copy is restricted to in-frame clones and leaves out a portion. The V and J calls and clone size were taken over from that table, and D and trimming were inferred from the DNA. The repertoire holds about 160,000 clones, with around nine tenths as singletons.

The chain joins TRBV28 to TRBJ1-1; 7 bases match TRBD1. The clonotype originates from a woman in her 70s with COVID-19, enrolled during active disease. The sample taken for sequencing was peripheral blood. In DNA form, the CDR3 reads TGTGCCAGCAGTCCGAGGGCCTCAGGGGGCACTGAAGCTTTCTTT. Residues: CASSPRASGGTEAFF.